This section outlines one T cell receptor (beta chain) sequence together with its context. The data belong to a study of T cell clonotyping in hematopoietic cell transplantation. Method: immunoSEQ multiplex PCR; TCRdb's copy keeps in-frame clones and lacks some. This table has roughly 5,000 clones, roughly 93% appearing once. With 0 bases removed from V and 4 bases from J, the gap between germline ends came to 10 bases. The CDR3 is made up of 14 amino acids. Per the germline V gene, CDR1 is SGHNT and CDR2 is YYREEE (reference sequence). This sequence joins TRBV5-4 and TRBJ1-1; D not resolved. The receptor's source is a female patient aged 50-59 years who had an allogeneic stem cell transplant from a related donor, so the T cells may come from the graft donor. Some clones in this sample may be carry-over from other donors' samples. Sample: peripheral blood mononuclear cells, taken 100 days after allogeneic stem cell transplant. CDR3 in amino acids: CASSLDGRLTEAFF. The DNA of the CDR3 is TGTGCCAGCAGCTTGGATGGAAGGCTCACTGAAGCTTTCTTT.